This TCR beta chain derives from a study of blood T cells in healthy people across ages. The second PCR ran roughly 6 to 12 cycles with a sample-barcoded 5' primer and J-beta primers. TCRdb processed the 5' RACE reads anew with MiXCR; each CDR3 protein has one entry. The repertoire consists of 700,000 to 900,000 distinct CDR3 sequences, with 20% to 30% occurring once and the leading ten covering 3%. This CDR3 has 18 residues. J lost 1 base, V lost 4 bases, and 12 bases had no gene match. These data were also filed under a second study, of T cells of mothers and their children.

The source material was blood. The source of this sequence is a boy aged 10-17 years in good health. The chain is built from TRBV12-3 or TRBV12-4 and TRBJ1-1, with TRBD1 matching over 10 bases. The CDR3 is CASSSRPGQGTSNTEAFF. CDR3 DNA: TGTGCCAGCAGTTCCCGCCCGGGACAGGGGACCTCGAACACTGAAGCTTTCTTT.